This TCR beta chain emerged from a study of EBV T-cell therapy then PD-1 blockade in nasopharyngeal carcinoma. The protocol was immunoSEQ multiplex PCR, while the TCRdb copy is restricted to in-frame clones and leaves out a portion. Counted here are 14,000 or so clones, around 84% occurring once; the ten biggest clones make up about 33%. V trimming: 4 bases; J trimming: 4 bases; junction bases outside the gene matches: 10. This CDR3 has 16 residues. Germline CDR1 and CDR2: SEHNR and FQNEAQ (reference sequence). Comments on this clone: No antigen is known for it.

Treatment in this sample: AdE1-LMPpoly-expanded autologous EBV-specific T-cell therapy followed by anti-PD-1 nivolumab. The V call is TRBV7-9, the J call TRBJ2-7; TRBD2 matches at 10 bases. The sequenced sample was CD8+ T cells from blood, obtained around day 100 from a patient whose treatment included autologous EBV-specific T cells and nivolumab. The clonotype originates from a middle-aged man with nasopharyngeal carcinoma. CDR3 in amino acids: CASSSGSGGAQYEQYF. In DNA, the CDR3 is TGTGCCAGCAGCTCGGGGAGCGGGGGGGCGCAATACGAGCAGTACTTC.